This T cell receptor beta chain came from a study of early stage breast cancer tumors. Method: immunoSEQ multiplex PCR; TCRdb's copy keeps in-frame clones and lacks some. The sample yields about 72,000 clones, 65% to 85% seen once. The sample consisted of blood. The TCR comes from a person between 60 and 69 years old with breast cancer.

DNA of the CDR3: TGTGCCAGCAGTTCCGGGACAGGGGTCGAGCAGTACTTC. Its protein product is CASSSGTGVEQYF. The rearrangement uses TRBV27 and TRBJ2-7; 10 nucleotides agree with TRBD1. CDR3 length equals 13 residues. J lost 6 bases, V lost 4 bases, and 3 bases had no gene match. Germline values: CDR1 MNHEY, CDR2 SMNVEV (reference sequence).